The T cell receptor beta chain described here comes from a study of control samples from healthy donors and cancer patients. The CDR3 runs 16 residues. CDR1 and CDR2 from the germline V gene are MDHEN and SYDVKM. V was pared by 6 bases and J by 6 bases, with 21 bases between. Here immunoSEQ multiplex PCR was the method, and the copy in TCRdb shows in-frame clones only, minus some. The sample yields under 450,000 clones, 80% to 95% seen once. The gene calls are TRBV28 and TRBJ2-1, with a tentative D call TRBD2 (5 bases). The sequenced material came from PBMCs. This clonotype was obtained from a man in his forties with head and neck cancer. DNA for the CDR3: TGTGCCAGCAGGTCCGAATGGGGAGTGACGGCCAATGAGCAGTTCTTC. It translates to CASRSEWGVTANEQFF.